The sequence of this T cell receptor beta chain was determined in a study of blood T cell repertoires in COVID-19. Study in general: PBMCs, B-cell-depleted T cells, or T cells provided the cDNA or gDNA that made up the material.

The data were produced by immunoSEQ multiplex PCR, yet TCRdb's version contains in-frame clones alone and is incomplete. The table includes fewer than 110,000 clones, 84% detected once. This CDR3 spans 16 amino acids. The V gene's germline CDR1 is SGHRS and CDR2 YFSETQ. J was trimmed by 0 bases and V by 1 base; bases with no gene match: 4. The chain has TRBV5-1 and TRBJ2-1; 7 positions match TRBD2. This clonotype was sampled from a human donor in a cohort sampled during active COVID-19. The sample comprised peripheral blood. The CDR3 loop is CASSLSAGDSYNEQFF. The DNA of the CDR3 is TGCGCCAGCAGCTTGTCGGCGGGGGACTCCTACAATGAGCAGTTCTTC.